This T cell receptor (beta chain) was sequenced in a study of blood T cell repertoires in COVID-19. In the source study's methods: Reference gene primers were amplified, and this amplification served to estimate nucleated cell counts. Produced via immunoSEQ multiplex PCR; TCRdb's table is partial and in-frame only. The V and J calls and clone size are taken from that table; D and trimming were inferred from the DNA. The table has fewer than 110,000 clones, 75% to 95% seen once. Germline CDR1 reads LGHDT; CDR2 reads YNNKEL (reference sequence). The CDR3 spans 14 residues. The ends were cut back, 5 bases at V and 3 bases at J, with 13 bases in the middle.

The sequencing sample was made of peripheral blood. The V and J genes are TRBV3-1 (or the pseudogene TRBV3-2) and TRBJ1-1; TRBD1 might be the D (6 bases). This TCR derives from a woman aged 25 to 39 with acute or convalescent COVID-19. CDR3 bases: TGTGCCAGCAGCGGACGGGACACACACACTGAAGCTTTCTTT. This translates into CASSGRDTHTEAFF.